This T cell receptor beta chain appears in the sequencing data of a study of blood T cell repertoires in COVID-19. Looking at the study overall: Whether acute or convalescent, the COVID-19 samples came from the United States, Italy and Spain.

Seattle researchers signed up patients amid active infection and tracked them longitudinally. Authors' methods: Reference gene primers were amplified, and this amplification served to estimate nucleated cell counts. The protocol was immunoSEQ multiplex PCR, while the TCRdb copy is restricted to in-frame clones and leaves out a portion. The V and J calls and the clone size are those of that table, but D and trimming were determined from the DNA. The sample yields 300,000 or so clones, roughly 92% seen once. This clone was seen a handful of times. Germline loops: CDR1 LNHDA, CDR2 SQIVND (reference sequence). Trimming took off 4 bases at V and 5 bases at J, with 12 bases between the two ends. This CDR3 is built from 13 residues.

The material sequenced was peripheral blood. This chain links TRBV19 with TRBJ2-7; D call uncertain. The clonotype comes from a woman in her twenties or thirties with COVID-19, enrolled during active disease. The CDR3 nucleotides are TGTGCCAGTAGTAGAGAAATTTTTAACGAGCAGTACTTC. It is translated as CASSREIFNEQYF.